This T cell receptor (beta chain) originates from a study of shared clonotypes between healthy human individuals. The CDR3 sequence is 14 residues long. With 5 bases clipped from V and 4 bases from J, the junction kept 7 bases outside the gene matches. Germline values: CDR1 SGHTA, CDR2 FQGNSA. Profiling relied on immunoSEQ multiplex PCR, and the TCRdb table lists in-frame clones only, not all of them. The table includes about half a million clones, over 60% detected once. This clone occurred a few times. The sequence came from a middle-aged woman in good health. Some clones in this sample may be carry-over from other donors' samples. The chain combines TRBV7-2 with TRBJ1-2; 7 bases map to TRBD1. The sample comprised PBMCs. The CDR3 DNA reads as TGTGCCAGCAGCGAGAGCACAGGGGTCTATGGCTACACCTTC. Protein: CASSESTGVYGYTF.